This T cell receptor beta chain was sequenced in a study of CD8 T cells in ankylosing spondylitis. Study-wide results and limits: There was a TCR beta motif, made of several highly homologous variants, that appeared characteristic of ankylosing spondylitis blood. Researchers report that disease-linked clones proved CD8+ and relatively rare in peripheral blood. Disease-linked clones reportedly showed significant enrichment in matched ankylosing spondylitis synovial fluid.

The table lists this clonotype with a count of one. Its specificity is not known. CDR3 size: 12 residues. CDR1 SQVTM and CDR2 ANQGSEA come from the germline V gene. V lost 4 bases and J lost 2; bases outside the gene matches: 1. Quantitative 5'-RACE with molecular barcodes was used to make the TCR beta libraries. TCRdb processed the 5' RACE reads anew with MiXCR; each CDR3 protein has one entry. The table lists about 24,000 distinct CDR3 sequences, 13% of them singletons, with less than 35% in the top ten. The sample comprised blood. This chain joins TRBV29-1 and TRBJ1-1; 7 bases align to TRBD1. This TCR was recovered from a male donor with ankylosing spondylitis or in good health (not recorded which). For the CDR3, the DNA is TGCAGCGTTGGGACAGGTAACACTGAAGCTTTCTTT. Amino acids: CSVGTGNTEAFF.